This TCR beta chain originates from a study of T cell repertoires in cytomegalovirus infection (dated by TCRdb to between 2017 and 2020). About the study as a whole: Peptide stimulations targeted recently identified HLA-C-restricted CMV epitopes, whose presentation resists viral immunomodulation, together with well-studied HLA-B-restricted epitopes. Donor HLA type was relevant to the analysis, because carriage of CMV infection together with the matching HLA type was indicated by public TCR beta signatures. General study outcomes and caveats: In the ex vivo response, HLA-C-restricted CMV-specific TCR beta clonotypes were dominant, and in two of eight donors the single most frequent clonotype came from this HLA-C-restricted group. In both this cohort and an independent roughly 350-donor cohort, the cumulative frequency of public TCR beta family members distinguished carriers of CMV infection plus the relevant HLA type.

For this chain, trimming is 2 bases at the V end and 1 base at the J end, and the number of junction bases without a gene match is 1. Via the germline V gene, CDR1 is SNHLY and CDR2 FYNNEI. From cysteine to phenylalanine, the CDR3 is 14 amino acids long. The entry retains the CDR3 DNA only, 42 bases that are in frame from base 1. The treatment or condition label of this sample denotes: in vitro stimulation with specific CMV peptide epitopes to enrich CMV-specific T cells. Sequenced using an Illumina HiSeq 1500. TCRdb reran the public reads through fastp at Q25 and MiXCR, keeping productive beta chains. Every entry covers one CDR3 protein and lists the most common genes and DNA from its rows. Here the sample has around 710,000 distinct CDR3 sequences; around 29% occur a single time. The top ten constitute around 13% of the sample. The sample holds a few counts of this clonotype. Its antigen is currently not known. No base quality values were provided; no much bigger clone lies one nucleotide off.

This sample comprised cultured CD8+ T cells from PBMCs, obtained from culture after CMV antigen stimulation. The sequence links TRBV2 to TRBJ2-7, with 8 central nucleotides matching TRBD1. This receptor was taken from a human donor in good health (CMV status not recorded). Some clones in this sample may be carry-over from other donors' samples. The CDR3 amino acid sequence is: CASSETGGSYEQYF. Read as DNA, the sequence is TGTGCCAGCAGTGAAACAGGGGGTTCCTACGAGCAGTACTTC.